These 3 T cell receptor beta chains came from one sample sequenced in a study of T cell responses to AZD1222 COVID-19 vaccine. Profiling relied on immunoSEQ multiplex PCR, and the TCRdb table lists in-frame clones only, not all of them. The sample has tens of thousands of clones; 70% to 85% are singletons. The input for sequencing was peripheral blood, taken on day 0 of AZD1222 vaccination. The receptors stem from an adult in good health.

This clone was seen only once. This chain links TRBV27 with TRBJ2-5; D perhaps matches TRBD1 (6 bases). The CDR3 has 13 amino acids. The germline V gene encodes CDR1 MNHEY and CDR2 SMNVEV (reference sequence). The V end lost 7 bases, the J end lost 9 bases, and 18 bases lay between the germline ends. The CDR3 spells CASISGPPGAQYF. CDR3 nucleotide sequence: TGTGCCAGCATTAGTGGGCCGCCAGGGGCCCAGTACTTC.

The chain is built from TRBV5-5 and TRBJ2-2, with D uncertain. The CDR3 contains 14 residues. The germline CDR1 and CDR2 sequences are SGHKS and YYEKEE (reference sequence). V was cut by 2 bases and J by 4 bases, with 9 bases left in between. The CDR3 nucleotides are TGTGCCAGCAGCTTTGGGCCTTCCACCGGGGAGCTGTTTTTT. Amino acids: CASSFGPSTGELFF.

The sample holds a few counts of this clone. The genes are TRBV7-9 and TRBJ2-1; 10 bases fit TRBD2. The CDR3 is 17 amino acids. V gave up 5 bases and J gave up 4 bases; unmatched junction bases: 11. Germline V lookup: CDR1 SEHNR, CDR2 FQNEAQ (reference sequence). The CDR3 reads CASSPSRLAGGYNEQFF. CDR3 bases: TGTGCCAGCAGCCCCTCCCGGTTAGCGGGGGGTTACAATGAGCAGTTCTTC.